Given below is one TCR beta chain in context. CDR3 length: 17 residues. Germline values: CDR1 LGHNA, CDR2 YSLEER. V dropped 0 bases and J dropped 3; count of bases not matched to a gene: 8. The source of the sample is a study of CD8 T cells in Susac syndrome. CD8+ and CD4+ T cells circulating in blood were sequenced for TCR beta. Random hexamers primed reverse transcription of about 0.45 to 1 ug RNA. In TCRdb, the immunoSEQ multiplex PCR reads were re-called with MiXCR into one record per CDR3 protein. The data contain 250,000 to 300,000 distinct CDR3 sequences, 65% to 90% of them singletons. Sequenced sample: CD8+ T cells from PBMCs. The clonotype comes from a human donor with multiple sclerosis. The V gene is TRBV4-3, the J gene TRBJ2-1; 7 bases fit TRBD2. The CDR3 coding sequence is TGCGCCAGCAGCCAAGAAGAGCTAGCGGAAAGCTACAATGAGCAGTTCTTC. Translation: CASSQEELAESYNEQFF.